This T cell receptor (beta chain) was obtained from a study of identical twins (dated by TCRdb to between 2015 and 2016). With respect to the entire study: The study deep-sequenced TCR alpha and beta repertoires from monozygotic twins, unrelated adults of various ages and cord blood to test whether fetal clonotypes persist. Replicate twin experiments were performed at different times using different library preparation protocols to rule out contamination.

General conclusions and limits of the study: Compared with coincidental sharing between unrelated individuals, out-of-frame TCR alpha sequences shared between twins had an excess of sequences with low generation probability. In beta out-of-frame sequences, excess twin sharing was weaker, because having fewer shared sequences lowered the signal-to-noise ratio. Fewer insertions were carried by abundant cord blood beta clonotypes; a weaker similar trend was observed in young adult naive repertoires, while no such trend was observed in memory repertoires. In monozygotic twins, recombination models systematically underestimated out-of-frame TCR alpha sharing, but the models matched the sharing seen between unrelated individuals. Because the same donors could not be followed over many years, the conclusions relied on cross-sectional statistical analysis. Zero-insertion analyses could be partly confounded by invariant T cells such as MAIT and iNKT, although diverse VJ usage argued against such confounding for most clonotypes.

V is cut by 5 bases and J by 2 bases, and the space between the germline ends is 12 bases. The CDR3 numbers 14 residues from cysteine through phenylalanine. Only the CDR3 part of the read is kept: 42 bases, read in frame from the first base. This clonotype has at least ten counts. Its antigen is currently not known. No clone much larger than this one lies a single base away; base qualities are absent. Only healthy Caucasian donors were included. The twin cohort comprised three pairs of female monozygotic twins, all aged about 18 to 30 years. Miltenyi CD45RO+ enrichment and human naive T-cell isolation kits were used to isolate memory (CD45RO+) and naive T cells from PBMC. The library was generated by 5' RACE. The sequencing machine was an Illumina HiSeq 2000. A universal primer binding site was added through template switching, and the final cDNA carried a unique molecular identifier so that TCR cDNA molecules could be counted accurately. Specific primers in the conserved constant-segment region were used to synthesize first-strand cDNA for TCR alpha and beta chains. To control for contamination, every cDNA library carried two barcodes: a SMART-Mk sample barcode plus Illumina barcodes. TruSeq adapter sequences along with Illumina sample barcodes were introduced in two successive PCR steps. TCR alpha and beta cDNA libraries were sequenced on the Illumina HiSeq platform with custom primers. Processing in the source paper ran as follows. MiGEC was used to process raw reads and extract unique molecular identifiers, and MiXCR was used to find CDR3 positions. Recombination models were inferred per individual with the repgenHMM and IGoR tools using an EM algorithm. Shared clonotype analysis was performed with the tcR package in R, normalizing sharing by the product of cloneset sizes. To study raw recombination free of thymic and clonal selection effects, out-of-frame nonproductive sequences were analyzed. TCRdb reprocessed the public reads (quality trimming at Q25 with fastp, clone calling with MiXCR) and kept in-frame beta chains. Duplicate CDR3 protein sequences are folded into a single record with the most common DNA and genes. Here the V and J calls rest on TCRdb's processing, not on the authors' analysis. The sample records hundreds of thousands of distinct CDR3 sequences, around 8% of which are singletons. Clones ranked in the top ten supply about 2% of the sample.

In addition, the sample was reused for a study of yellow fever vaccine responses in identical twins. As that second study puts it: According to the authors, the vaccine-induced T cell response in identical twins seemed to be partly convergent and partly specific to each individual. In identical twins, the study followed T cell clones that responded to the vaccine with precision.

The source of this sequence is a woman aged 18-30 years in good health. The rearrangement combines TRBV12-3 or TRBV12-4 with TRBJ1-2, with the D gene call left open. The specimen was memory (CD45RO+) T cells sorted from blood. In light of the paper, this sample's cell subset or site label describes: CD45RO+ enriched T cells. In nucleotide form, the sequence is TGTGCCAGCAGTCATAGGGTTCAGAACTATGGCTACACCTTC. Its protein reads: CASSHRVQNYGYTF.